Following are 5 T cell receptor beta chains from one sample sequenced in a study of low-dose radiotherapy and immunotherapy resistance in tumors (dated by TCRdb to the early 2020s). Sample time point, as interpreted from the label and publication: before trial treatment. Instrument used: Illumina HiSeq 2500. First-strand cDNA was synthesized with Superscript III and a set of TRAV- and TRBV-specific primers, covering both TCRalpha and TCRbeta chains. TCRs were amplified for 20 PCR cycles with Phusion, using a constant-region primer paired with the adapter attached to the V primers. TCRdb itself trimmed the public reads at Q25 with fastp, ran MiXCR and retained productive beta chains. Each CDR3 protein appears once, grouped with its most common genes and DNA. This sample comprises tens of thousands of distinct CDR3 sequences, less than 25% of them detected only once. The leading ten clones occupy 5.7% of the sample.

This specimen consisted of PBMCs, obtained before treatment. These receptors were taken from a male donor with prostate cancer.

The chain is built from TRBV7-2 and TRBJ2-7, with 9 bases identical to TRBD1. CDR3 length: 15 amino acids. V lost 5 bases, J lost 3 bases, and 8 bases stayed unmatched. Per the germline V gene, CDR1 is SGHTA and CDR2 is FQGNSA. The CDR3 sequence: CASSVSGTGIYEQYF. CDR3 nucleotide sequence: TGTGCCAGCAGCGTATCCGGGACAGGGATCTACGAGCAGTACTTC.

This clonotype was seen at least ten times. This chain links TRBV21-1 with TRBJ1-6; the table's D gene call, TRBD1, was not cross checked with the DNA. TRBV21-1 is listed as a pseudogene. The CDR3 loop spans 16 amino acids. The CDR3 sequence: CASSNPRDTDNSPLHF. The CDR3 DNA sequence: TGTGCCAGCAGCAACCCCCGGGACACTGATAATTCACCCCTCCACTTT.

This clonotype appeared once. The gene calls are TRBV5-1 and TRBJ1-2; no clear D. Germline V gene sequence: CDR1 SGHRS, CDR2 YFSETQ. The V end was cut by 5 bases, the J end by 8 bases, with 19 bases between. The CDR3 is 14 residues long. In DNA form, the CDR3 reads TGCGCCAGCAGTTTTAACGACGGATACAGCGGCTACACCTTC. Its protein is CASSFNDGYSGYTF.

The gene calls are TRBV4-1 and TRBJ2-3; the D is unclear. The germline gives CDR1 MGHRA, CDR2 YSYEKL. Trimming left V 7 bases short and J 0 bases short, with 11 bases between. CDR3 length equals 14 residues. The CDR3 sequence: CASKRGTSTDTQYF. The CDR3 DNA reads as TGCGCCAGCAAGCGAGGCACTAGCACAGATACGCAGTATTTT.

V usage is TRBV27 and J usage is TRBJ2-2; the match to TRBD1 covers 11 bases. CDR1 MNHEY and CDR2 SMNVEV come from the germline V gene (reference sequence). The CDR3 runs to 15 residues. The ends lost 2 bases at V and 6 bases at J; junction bases unmatched: 2. The CDR3 is CASSLGTGGAGELFF. The CDR3 nucleotides are TGTGCCAGCAGTTTAGGGACAGGGGGGGCCGGGGAGCTGTTTTTT.